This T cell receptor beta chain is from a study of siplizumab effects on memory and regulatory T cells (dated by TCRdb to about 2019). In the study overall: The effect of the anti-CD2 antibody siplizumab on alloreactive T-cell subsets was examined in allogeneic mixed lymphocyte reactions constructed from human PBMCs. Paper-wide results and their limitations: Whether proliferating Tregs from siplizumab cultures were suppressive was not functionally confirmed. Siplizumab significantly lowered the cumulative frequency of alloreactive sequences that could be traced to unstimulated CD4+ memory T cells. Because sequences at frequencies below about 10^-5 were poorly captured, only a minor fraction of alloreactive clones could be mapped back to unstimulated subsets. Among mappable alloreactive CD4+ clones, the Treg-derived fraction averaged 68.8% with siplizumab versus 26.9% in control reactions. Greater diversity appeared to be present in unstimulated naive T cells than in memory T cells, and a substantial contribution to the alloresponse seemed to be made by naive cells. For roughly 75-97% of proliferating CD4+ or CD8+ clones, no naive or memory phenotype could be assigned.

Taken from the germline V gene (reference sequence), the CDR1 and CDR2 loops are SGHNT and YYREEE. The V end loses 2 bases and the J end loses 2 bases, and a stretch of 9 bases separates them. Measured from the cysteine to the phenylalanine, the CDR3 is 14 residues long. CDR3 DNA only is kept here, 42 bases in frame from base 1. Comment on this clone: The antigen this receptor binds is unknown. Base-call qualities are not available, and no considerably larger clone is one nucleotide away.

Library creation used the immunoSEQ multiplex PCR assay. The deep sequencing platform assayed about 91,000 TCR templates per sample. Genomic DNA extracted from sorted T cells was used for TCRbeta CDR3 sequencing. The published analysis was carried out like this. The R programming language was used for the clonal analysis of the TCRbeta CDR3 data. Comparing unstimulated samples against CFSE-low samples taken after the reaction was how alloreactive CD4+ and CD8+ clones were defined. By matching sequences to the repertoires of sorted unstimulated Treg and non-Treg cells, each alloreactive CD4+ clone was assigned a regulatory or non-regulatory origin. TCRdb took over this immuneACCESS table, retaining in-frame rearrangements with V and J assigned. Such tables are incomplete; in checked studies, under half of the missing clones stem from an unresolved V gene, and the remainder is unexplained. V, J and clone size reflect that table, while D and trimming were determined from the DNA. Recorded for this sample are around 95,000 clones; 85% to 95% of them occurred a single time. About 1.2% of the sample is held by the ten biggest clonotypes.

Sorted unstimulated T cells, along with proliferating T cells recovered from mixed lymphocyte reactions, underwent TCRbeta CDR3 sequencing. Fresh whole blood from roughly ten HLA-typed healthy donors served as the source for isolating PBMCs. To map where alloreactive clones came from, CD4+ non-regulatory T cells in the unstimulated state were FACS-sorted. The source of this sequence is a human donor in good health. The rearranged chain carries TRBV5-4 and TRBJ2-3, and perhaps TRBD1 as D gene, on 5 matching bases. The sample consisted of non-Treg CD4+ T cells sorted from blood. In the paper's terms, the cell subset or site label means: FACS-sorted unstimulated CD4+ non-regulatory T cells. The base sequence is TGTGCCAGCAGCTTCCCGACAGTCACAGATACGCAGTATTTT. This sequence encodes CASSFPTVTDTQYF.